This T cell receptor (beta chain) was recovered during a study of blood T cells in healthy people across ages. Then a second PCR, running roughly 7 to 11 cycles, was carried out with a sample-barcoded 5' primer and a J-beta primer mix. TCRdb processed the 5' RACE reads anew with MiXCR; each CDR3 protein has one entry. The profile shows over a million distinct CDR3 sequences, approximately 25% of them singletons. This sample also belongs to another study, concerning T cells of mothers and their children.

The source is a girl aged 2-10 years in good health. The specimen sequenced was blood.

CDR3 sequence (DNA): TGCGCCAGCAGCCACGGGACTACACAACAAGAGACCCAGTACTTC. As protein: CASSHGTTQQETQYF. The rearrangement links TRBV4-1 to TRBJ2-1; 7 positions match TRBD2. The end of the DNA fits TRBJ2-5 better, so the J call may be wrong. Per germline, CDR1 MGHRA and CDR2 YSYEKL. CDR3 length: 15 amino acids.